The rows below give T cell receptor beta chains drawn from one sample of a study of T cell responses to AZD1222 COVID-19 vaccine. Sequenced by immunoSEQ multiplex PCR; TCRdb stores in-frame clones only, minus some. The data hold around 70,000 clones, with around nine tenths observed a single time. The specimen was peripheral blood, collected on day 0 of AZD1222 vaccination. These receptor sequences come from an adult in good health. The CDR3 runs from the conserved cysteine through the conserved F or W. The D gene is left open where the match is weak. Some rows mark clone size as missing; the rest say once, few, many or name a class of expanded clone.

j_call v_call clone_size d_call cdr3_nt cdr3_aa
TRBJ2-7 TRBV19 - - TGTGCCAGTAGTATGGCTAGAAGCTCCTACGAGCAGTACTTC CASSMARSSYEQYF
TRBJ1-5 TRBV18 - - TGTGCCAGCTCACCAGGGGTTGAGGTCAATCAGCCCCAGCATTTT CASSPGVEVNQPQHF
TRBJ1-2 TRBV3-1/TRBV3-2 - - TGTGCCAGCAGCCAAGGATTAGGAGGTTATGGCTACACCTTC CASSQGLGGYGYTF
TRBJ2-3 TRBV6-4 - - TGTGCCAGCAGTGACGGGAAGAGCACAGATACGCAGTATTTT CASSDGKSTDTQYF
TRBJ1-1 TRBV28 - - TGTGCCAGCGGCGGGACGGCGAACACTGAAGCTTTCTTT CASGGTANTEAFF
TRBJ2-7 TRBV28 once - TGTGCCAGCAGTTTGGGGATTTCCTACGAGCAGTACTTC CASSLGISYEQYF
TRBJ2-2 TRBV5-5 - - TGTGCCAGCAGCTTACATACCGGACGGGTTAACGGGGAGCTGTTTTTT CASSLHTGRVNGELFF
TRBJ2-5 TRBV6-4 - - TGTGCCAGCAGTGACTCCCACGGTACCGGGGAGACCCAGTACTTC CASSDSHGTGETQYF
TRBJ1-5 TRBV28 once - TGTGCCAGCAGTTTGGGGAGCAATCAGCCCCAGCATTTT CASSLGSNQPQHF
TRBJ1-4 TRBV18 - - TGTGCCAGCTCACAAGGTTCAACTAATGAAAAACTGTTTTTT CASSQGSTNEKLFF
TRBJ2-7 TRBV12-3/TRBV12-4 - - TGTGCCAGCAGCCCATGGGGCTACGAGCAGTACTTC CASSPWGYEQYF
TRBJ2-3 TRBV5-1 - - TGCGCCAGCAGCAGGACTCGAGCTAATTGGGCAGATACGCAGTATTTT CASSRTRANWADTQYF
TRBJ2-1 TRBV9 - - TGTGCCAGCAGCGTAGCAGGACTGTCCTACAATGAGCAGTTCTTC CASSVAGLSYNEQFF
TRBJ2-7 TRBV2 - - TGTGCCAGCAGTTACAGAACGGGACTGACATTCTACGAGCAGTACTTC CASSYRTGLTFYEQYF
TRBJ2-5 TRBV28 - TRBD2 TGTGCCAGCAGCCCCTTGGGACTAGCGGGACCAGAGACCCAGTACTTC CASSPLGLAGPETQYF
TRBJ2-2 TRBV6-5 - TRBD2 TGTGCCAGCAGCTTCAGCGGGAGGAGGCGCGGGGAGCTGTTTTTT CASSFSGRRRGELFF
TRBJ1-5 TRBV6-1 - - TGTGCCAGCAGTGAAGTTCCCCCCGAAGGCAATCAGCCCCAGCATTTT CASSEVPPEGNQPQHF
TRBJ2-5 TRBV30 once - TGTGCCTATGGGGGGGGGCAGAAGACCCAGTACTTC CAYGGGQKTQYF
TRBJ2-5 TRBV7-2 - TRBD2 TGTGCCAGCAGCATAGGACTAGTCGAGACCCAGTACTTC CASSIGLVETQYF
TRBJ1-1 TRBV27 - - TGTGCCAGCAGTTTTCAGTGGGGGAACACTGAAGCTTTCTTT CASSFQWGNTEAFF
TRBJ2-1 TRBV19 - - TGTGCCAGTGGCCGGGACGTAGACTACAATGAGCAGTTCTTC CASGRDVDYNEQFF
TRBJ1-3 TRBV30 - - TGTGCCTGGACTGACTCTGGAAACACCATATATTTT CAWTDSGNTIYF
TRBJ1-6 TRBV7-9 - - TGTGCCAGCAGCCGGGGGGGGAGTTCACCCCTCCACTTT CASSRGGSSPLHF
TRBJ2-1 TRBV28 - - TGTGCCAGCAGTTTAAACGGGAGAGGTGAGCAGTTCTTC CASSLNGRGEQFF
TRBJ1-1 TRBV19 - TRBD1 TGTGCCAGTAGTGATAATACAGGGGGCGACACTGAAGCTTTCTTT CASSDNTGGDTEAFF
TRBJ1-2 TRBV7-2 - - TGTGCCAGCAGCTTAGACAAAGACTATGGCTACACCTTC CASSLDKDYGYTF
TRBJ1-2 TRBV29-1 - - TGCAGCGTTGAAGACAGAGAAAACTATGGCTACACCTTC CSVEDRENYGYTF
TRBJ1-2 TRBV7-6 once - TGTGCCAGCAGTATGTACGGGACGGATTTTTTGGACTATGGCTACACCTTC CASSMYGTDFLDYGYTF
TRBJ1-2 TRBV7-9 - - TGTGCCAGCAGCCTGACGGTCCAGAGTTTGGGCTATGGCTACACCTTC CASSLTVQSLGYGYTF
TRBJ2-7 TRBV19 - TRBD2 TGTGCCAGTAGTATGGCGGGAGGCTACGAGCAGTACTTC CASSMAGGYEQYF
TRBJ2-1 TRBV2 - TRBD1 TGTGCCAGCAGCTTCGACAGGGGAGGATCCTACAATGAGCAGTTCTTC CASSFDRGGSYNEQFF
TRBJ2-7 TRBV27 - - TGTGCCAGCAGTTTAGACGGCAGCTCCTACGAGCAGTACTTC CASSLDGSSYEQYF
TRBJ1-6 TRBV27 - - TGTGCCAGCAGTTTCAAGGGGTGGAATTCACCCCTCCACTTT CASSFKGWNSPLHF
TRBJ2-1 TRBV25-1 - TRBD2 TGTGCCAGCAGTGGACGCGCCGGGACTAGCGGGAACAATGAGCAGTTCTTC CASSGRAGTSGNNEQFF
TRBJ1-2 TRBV3-1/TRBV3-2 few - TGTGCCAGCAGCCCTTCCTGGGGGCGATGGACCGGGGACTATGGCTACACCTTC CASSPSWGRWTGDYGYTF
TRBJ1-1 TRBV18 - TRBD1 TGTGCCAGCTCACCGGCTGGGCACCACAGGGGGCGCGTAACGGCTGAAGCTTTCTTT CASSPAGHHRGRVTAEAFF
TRBJ1-1 TRBV7-2 once - TGTGCCAGCAGCTTAACGCCTACGGGGGGACGGACTGAAGCTTTCTTT CASSLTPTGGRTEAFF
TRBJ2-4 TRBV23-1 - TRBD1 TGCGCCACCCGAAGGGACAGCAAAAACATTCAGTACTTC CATRRDSKNIQYF
TRBJ2-7 TRBV30 few - TGTGCCTGGAGTGCGGACAGTCTCAACGAGCAGTACTTC CAWSADSLNEQYF
TRBJ2-1 TRBV5-1 - - TGCGCCAGCAGCGTTACTACCTACTACAATGAGCAGTTCTTC CASSVTTYYNEQFF
TRBJ2-3 TRBV19 - - TGTGCCAGTAGTGGCCTCACTAGCTACGATACGCAGTATTTT CASSGLTSYDTQYF
TRBJ2-2 TRBV28 - - TGTGCCAGCAGCCAGGTCTTGTTATCCGGGGAGCTGTTTTTT CASSQVLLSGELFF
TRBJ1-5 TRBV25-1 once TRBD1 TGTGCCAGCAGCTACACAGGGGATCAGCCCCAGCATTTT CASSYTGDQPQHF
TRBJ1-6 TRBV5-1 - TRBD1 TGCGCCAGCAGCCCACTGAGACAGGGGGATAATTCACCCCTCCACTTT CASSPLRQGDNSPLHF
TRBJ1-1 TRBV5-6 - - TGTGCCAGCAGCTTTGGGGGGAACCCTCGGAACACTGAAGCTTTCTTT CASSFGGNPRNTEAFF
TRBJ1-2 TRBV18 once - TGTGCCAGCTCGGCGACAGGTTCCTCTATTAACTATGGCTACACCTTC CASSATGSSINYGYTF
TRBJ1-2 TRBV15 - TRBD1 TGTGCCACCAGCAGAGACCTTTACGGGGACAGCTACTATGGCTACACCTTC CATSRDLYGDSYYGYTF
TRBJ1-4 TRBV7-9 - - TGTGCCAGCAGCTTAGGCGCAGGGGAGGTTGAAAAACTGTTTTTT CASSLGAGEVEKLFF
TRBJ2-2 TRBV4-2 - TRBD2 TGTGCCAGCAGCCAAGGTCGCAGGACTAGCGGCACCGGGGAGCTGTTTTTT CASSQGRRTSGTGELFF
TRBJ1-1 TRBV7-9 once - TGTGCCAGCAGCTTGTCAGGGGCCACTGAAGCTTTCTTT CASSLSGATEAFF
TRBJ2-7 TRBV18 - - TGTGCCAGCTCACCAAAGCAGGCCAGTCAATACGAGCAGTACTTC CASSPKQASQYEQYF
TRBJ2-1 TRBV7-9 - TRBD1 TGTGCCAGCAGCCCCCCCCGGCAGGGGGAATACAATGAGCAGTTCTTC CASSPPRQGEYNEQFF
TRBJ2-5 TRBV19 - - TGTGCCACCTCCTACGCATTGGGGGAGGAGGAGACCCAGTACTTC CATSYALGEEETQYF
TRBJ1-5 TRBV18 - TRBD1 TGTGCCAGCTCAGGACAGGACAATCAGCCCCAGCATTTT CASSGQDNQPQHF